This T cell receptor beta chain appears in the sequencing data of a study of CD8+ T cells in alopecia areata. The CDR3 loop spans 14 amino acids. Germline V gene data show CDR1 as SGHRS and CDR2 as YFSETQ. Trimming removed 3 bases from V and 0 bases from J, with 6 bases in between. Extracted RNA was reverse transcribed, and the resulting cDNA served as sequencing template. TCRdb keeps only in-frame clones here, not all; method: immunoSEQ multiplex PCR. The data show roughly 250,000 clones, with around two thirds seen just once and roughly 1.2% held by the top ten. The clonotype was recovered from a human donor with alopecia areata. The V and J genes are TRBV5-1 and TRBJ1-4; a weak D match, TRBD1 (6 bases). This specimen was CD4+ T cells sorted from blood, taken at week 0. The CDR3 region is CASSWTATNEKLFF. The CDR3 DNA reads TGCGCCAGCAGCTGGACAGCAACTAATGAAAAACTGTTTTTT.